This T cell receptor (beta chain) was found in a study of blood T cells in healthy people across ages. This clonotype turned up a few times. No antigen is known for it. V was trimmed by 1 base and J by 6 bases, leaving 7 bases between them. In germline, CDR1 is SGHDN, CDR2 FVKESK. The CDR3 consists of 13 residues. With a J-beta primer mix and a sample-barcoded 5' primer, a second PCR ran 7 to 11 cycles. TCRdb re-called the 5' RACE reads with MiXCR, one entry per CDR3 protein. The table shows about 690,000 distinct CDR3 sequences, with roughly two fifths occurring only once. General study results and limits: Diversity of TCR beta per million T cells declined in a roughly linear way with age.

What was sequenced was blood. The rearrangement uses TRBV14 and TRBJ2-1; no clear D gene. The sequence came from an older man in good health. For the CDR3, the DNA is TGTGCCAGCAGCCAAGTGGTCGTCAATGAGCAGTTCTTC. Its protein is CASSQVVVNEQFF.